Below are 31 T cell receptor beta chains sequenced from a single sample in a study of T cell clones after liver transplantation. Only in-frame clones appear in the TCRdb table, and some are missing; sequencing was by immunoSEQ multiplex PCR. The sample comprises fewer than 110,000 clones, about 86% of which are singletons, and approximately 2.9% rests with the top ten. The material was CD4+ T cells from blood, obtained around 44 months after liver transplant. Receptor source: a human patient who received a liver transplant. The T cells may partly be graft donor cells.

This clone came up once. This chain connects TRBV10-1 to TRBJ2-3; tentatively, D is TRBD1 (5 bases). The CDR3 has 13 residues. The germline gives CDR1 WNHNN, CDR2 SYGVQD (reference sequence). V gave up 5 bases and J gave up 4 bases, with 10 bases separating them. The CDR3 here is CASSRTYADTQYF. CDR3 nucleotide sequence: TGCGCCAGCAGTAGGACATACGCAGATACGCAGTATTTT.

The V gene is TRBV7-3, the J gene TRBJ2-1, with D perhaps TRBD2 (5 bases). The V gene's germline CDR1 is SGHTA and CDR2 FQGTGA. This CDR3 spans 13 amino acids. The germline V and J ends were trimmed by 2 bases and 9 bases, with 11 bases remaining between them. The CDR3 is CASSLAGVGEQFF. The CDR3, as DNA: TGTGCCAGCAGCTTAGCCGGGGTTGGTGAGCAGTTCTTC.

The genes are TRBV7-9 and TRBJ2-1; D is tentatively TRBD1 or TRBD2 (5 bases each). V shed 4 bases and J shed 8 bases, with 18 bases lying between them. This CDR3 region has 15 residues. CDR1 SEHNR and CDR2 FQNEAQ come from the germline V gene (reference sequence). This CDR3 reads CASSSGSLGTDEQFF. The CDR3 bases are TGTGCCAGCAGCTCAGGATCCCTAGGGACCGATGAGCAGTTCTTC.

J is TRBJ2-3 and V is TRBV27; 9 bases are shared with TRBD2. The CDR3 length is 17 residues. V lost 1 base and J lost 8; bases outside the gene matches: 13. Germline CDR1 is MNHEY and CDR2 is SMNVEV (reference sequence). The CDR3 DNA follows: TGTGCCAGCAGTTTATTCGGTGGCGGGGGGGCTTTGGGTACGCAGTATTTT. This codes for CASSLFGGGGALGTQYF.

The chain couples TRBV7-9 to TRBJ2-2; 10 nucleotides align to TRBD2. The CDR3 is 15 residues long. Trimming removed 8 bases from V and 5 bases from J; junction bases left unmatched: 8. CDR1 and CDR2 from the germline V gene are SEHNR and FQNEAQ (reference sequence). The CDR3 nucleotides are TGTGCCAGCGACCTTCTAGCGGGAGTTACCGGGGAGCTGTTTTTT. Its protein product is CASDLLAGVTGELFF.

DNA of the CDR3: TGCGCCAGCAGCTTGACTAGCGGGGGATCGGTCGAGCAGTACTTC. Its translation is CASSLTSGGSVEQYF. The rearrangement links TRBV5-1 to TRBJ2-7; TRBD2 aligns across 11 bases. From germline, CDR1 is SGHRS and CDR2 YFSETQ. V lost 1 base, J lost 6 bases, and 6 bases stayed unmatched. The CDR3 totals 15 residues.

This chain connects TRBV27 to TRBJ2-1, with 7 positions matching TRBD2. This CDR3 spans 16 amino acids. With V trimmed by 3 bases and J by 0 bases, 5 bases remained unmatched. Germline values: CDR1 MNHEY, CDR2 SMNVEV (reference sequence). The CDR3 reads CASSFFGGSSYNEQFF. Written as DNA, the CDR3 is TGTGCCAGCAGTTTTTTCGGGGGGAGCTCCTACAATGAGCAGTTCTTC.

This clone was seen a few times. J is TRBJ2-1 and V is TRBV5-8, with a weak D call TRBD2 (5 bases). The CDR3 covers 15 residues. Germline-derived CDR1 and CDR2 are SGHTS and YDEGEE. The V end lost 6 bases, the J end lost 0 bases, and 13 bases lay between the germline ends. The CDR3 protein is CASIRSGSSYNEQFF. Written as DNA, the CDR3 is TGTGCCAGCATCCGGAGCGGTAGCTCCTACAATGAGCAGTTCTTC.

The rearrangement joins TRBV9 to TRBJ1-1, with a possible D match to TRBD1 (5 bases). Trimming pared 4 bases from V and 1 base from J, leaving 11 bases between. Germline V gives CDR1 SGDLS, CDR2 YYNGEE. This CDR3 has 14 residues. In nucleotides, the CDR3 is TGTGCCAGCAGCCGTGACGGACAGAACACTGAAGCTTTCTTT. Translated, it gives CASSRDGQNTEAFF.

The rearrangement joins TRBV30 to TRBJ1-2, with unresolved D. Germline V gene lookup returns CDR1 GTSNPN and CDR2 SVGIG (reference sequence). The ends were cut back, 5 bases at V and 4 bases at J, with 8 bases in the middle. CDR3 length equals 11 residues. The CDR3 loop reads CAWGESYGYTF. CDR3 in DNA: TGTGCCTGGGGGGAGAGCTATGGCTACACCTTC.

The chain carries TRBV4-2 and TRBJ2-5, with TRBD2 identical over 10 bases. V lost 2 bases to trimming and J lost 4 bases; unmatched junction nucleotides: 1. The CDR3 has 14 amino acids. Germline V CDR1 and CDR2: LGHNA, YNFKEQ. The CDR3 loop reads CASSQSGGAETQYF. The CDR3 DNA follows: TGTGCCAGCAGCCAAAGCGGGGGGGCAGAGACCCAGTACTTC.

The V call is TRBV5-1, the J call TRBJ1-1; the D gene is possibly TRBD1 (6 bases). The CDR3 is 15 amino acids. From germline, CDR1 is SGHRS and CDR2 YFSETQ. The V end was cut by 5 bases, the J end by 1 base, with 15 bases between. The CDR3 nucleotides are TGCGCCAGCAGACAACAGGGCGGCAAGAACACTGAAGCTTTCTTT. Its protein product is CASRQQGGKNTEAFF.

At least ten counts were recorded for this clone. The chain recombines TRBV29-1 with TRBJ1-2, with D perhaps TRBD1 (5 bases). The CDR3 loop spans 12 amino acids. V was clipped by 8 bases and J by 4 bases, with 14 bases between them. CDR1 and CDR2 (germline): SQVTM, ANQGSEA. DNA for the CDR3: TGCAGCCTTTACTCCGGGACCTATGGCTACACCTTC. This codes for CSLYSGTYGYTF. The full variable domain, completed using reference TRBV29-1 and TRBJ1-2, is SAVISQKPSRDICQRGTSLTIQCQVDSQVTMMFWYRQQPGQSLTLIATANQGSEATYESGFVIDKFPISRPNLTFSTLTVSNMSPEDSSIYLCSLYSGTYGYTFGSGTRLTVV.

This chain links TRBV7-3 with TRBJ2-3, with 8 bases aligning to TRBD2. The germline gives CDR1 SGHTA, CDR2 FQGTGA. The CDR3 covers 14 residues. The junction had 7 bases not matched to a gene; V was cut back by 7 bases and J by 4 bases. CDR3: CASTPGGSSDTQYF. The CDR3 region has the DNA TGTGCCAGCACCCCGGGGGGGAGCTCAGATACGCAGTATTTT.

The chain has TRBV2 and TRBJ2-2; 15 positions match TRBD2. Germline CDR1 reads SNHLY; CDR2 reads FYNNEI. J gave up 0 bases and V 8 bases, and 7 bases lay outside the gene matches. There are 18 residues in the CDR3. CDR3 protein: CASLRTSGGAANTGELFF. DNA for the CDR3: TGTGCCAGCCTCCGGACTAGCGGGGGGGCCGCGAACACCGGGGAGCTGTTTTTT.

This clone was detected once. The CDR3 coding sequence is TGTGCCAGCAGCTTAAGGGGACCCAGGGGGTCGGGCACCTACGAGCAGTACTTC. Translated, it gives CASSLRGPRGSGTYEQYF. The gene calls are TRBV11-2 and TRBJ2-7; 7 positions match TRBD1. This CDR3 is built from 18 residues. CDR1 is SGHAT and CDR2 is FQNNGV in the germline V gene. Trimming cost V 2 bases and J 2 bases; bases outside gene matches: 15.

The rearrangement uses TRBV27 and TRBJ1-1; D is possibly TRBD1 (6 bases). Trimming removed 9 bases from V and 1 base from J, with 18 bases in between. CDR1 MNHEY and CDR2 SMNVEV come from the germline V gene (reference sequence). The CDR3 sequence is 15 residues long. The CDR3 sequence: CASISWGASNTEAFF. The CDR3 nucleotides read TGTGCCAGTATATCTTGGGGGGCCTCGAACACTGAAGCTTTCTTT.

This CDR3 is CASVLGQVDQPQHF. The CDR3 bases are TGTGCTAGTGTTCTAGGGCAGGTGGATCAGCCCCAGCATTTT. This rearrangement joins TRBV12-5 to TRBJ1-5; no firm D call. The CDR3 has 14 residues. Germline lookup yields CDR1 LGHNT and CDR2 FRNRAP. The ends were cut back, 7 bases at V and 5 bases at J, with 15 bases in the middle. Full variable domain (remainder filled in from reference TRBV12-5 and TRBJ1-5): DARVTQTPRHKVTEMGQEVTMRCQPILGHNTVFWYRQTMMQGLELLAYFRNRAPLDDSGMPKDRFSAEMPDATLATLKIQPSEPRDSAVYFCASVLGQVDQPQHFGDGTRLSIL.

The V and J genes are TRBV19 and TRBJ2-1, with D possibly TRBD1 on 6 matching bases. The CDR3 is 17 amino acids. Between the trimmed V and J ends, which lost 5 bases and 0 bases, there was a span of 17 bases. The germline V gene has CDR1 LNHDA and CDR2 SQIVND (reference sequence). CDR3 residues: CASSPEDSQYSYNEQFF. DNA of the CDR3: TGTGCCAGTAGTCCCGAGGACAGTCAGTACTCCTACAATGAGCAGTTCTTC.

The V and J genes are TRBV19 and TRBJ2-7; D is ambiguous. Germline V lookup: CDR1 LNHDA, CDR2 SQIVND (reference sequence). CDR3 size: 14 residues. V lost 3 bases, J lost 0 bases, and 9 bases lay in between. CDR3 DNA: TGTGCCAGTAGTATGACCAGGAACTCCTACGAGCAGTACTTC. This codes for CASSMTRNSYEQYF.

This rearrangement joins TRBV2 to TRBJ1-5; 7 bases agree with TRBD1. The germline gives CDR1 SNHLY, CDR2 FYNNEI. This CDR3 has 16 amino acids. The trim removed 8 bases at V and 2 bases at J, leaving 12 bases unmatched. CDR3: CASERQGGGGNQPQHF. The CDR3 bases are TGTGCCAGCGAGAGACAGGGAGGCGGCGGCAATCAGCCCCAGCATTTT.

The chain carries TRBV15 and TRBJ1-4; D uncertain. The CDR3 totals 13 residues. Trimming took off 0 bases at V and 5 bases at J, with 4 bases between the two ends. Germline CDR1 LNHNV, CDR2 YYDKDF (reference sequence). Here the CDR3 DNA reads TGTGCCACCAGCAGAGAGAGGAATGAAAAACTGTTTTTT. Residues: CATSRERNEKLFF.

This clone is a singleton in its sample. The chain combines TRBV6-5 with TRBJ1-2, with 7 positions matching TRBD1. Germline loops: CDR1 MNHEY, CDR2 SVGAGI. The CDR3 consists of 13 residues. With V trimmed by 5 bases and J by 4 bases, 4 bases remained unmatched. This CDR3 is CASSPGQVYGYTF. For the CDR3, the DNA is TGTGCCAGCAGTCCAGGACAGGTCTATGGCTACACCTTC.

This chain connects TRBV19 to TRBJ1-1; no reliable D call. The CDR3 spans 11 residues. The V gene lost 6 bases and the J gene lost 3 bases, with 5 bases spanning the gap. The germline V gene has CDR1 LNHDA and CDR2 SQIVND (reference sequence). The CDR3 DNA reads TGTGCCAGTAGGAGGGACACTGAAGCTTTCTTT. As protein: CASRRDTEAFF.

The rearrangement links TRBV2 to TRBJ2-3; D is perhaps TRBD2 (6 bases). This CDR3 has 12 residues. V shed 8 bases and J shed 6 bases, with 12 bases lying between them. Germline-derived CDR1 and CDR2 are SNHLY and FYNNEI. CDR3 sequence: CASGPGGDTQYF. DNA for the CDR3: TGTGCCAGCGGCCCCGGAGGGGATACGCAGTATTTT.

The chain couples TRBV27 to TRBJ1-1, with D unresolved. V lost 2 bases and J lost 5, with 9 bases in between. The length of the CDR3 is 13 residues. Germline values: CDR1 MNHEY, CDR2 SMNVEV (reference sequence). Written as DNA, the CDR3 is TGTGCCAGCAGTTTAGGCTGGTGGACTGAAGCTTTCTTT. This codes for CASSLGWWTEAFF.

In regard to this clone: The same CDR3 is also encoded by other DNA sequences in this sample. This rearrangement joins TRBV11-3 to TRBJ1-1; D gene uncertain. Germline assignment: CDR1 SGHNT and CDR2 YENEEA. CDR3 size: 13 residues. The V and J ends lost 2 bases and 2 bases respectively, with 6 bases between them. CDR3 protein: CASSLTRNTEAFF. The CDR3 DNA reads as TGTGCCAGCAGCTTAACGCGTAACACTGAAGCTTTCTTT.

This chain uses TRBV6-1 with TRBJ2-3, with D unclear. V dropped 4 bases and J dropped 2 bases, with 4 bases sitting between them. Per the germline V gene, CDR1 is MNHNS and CDR2 is SASEGT. This CDR3 region has 12 residues. The CDR3 coding sequence is TGTGCCAGCAGTGGGCACACAGATACGCAGTATTTT. Its translation is CASSGHTDTQYF.

This chain's CDR3 is CASSRVETQYF. The CDR3 coding sequence is TGTGCCAGCAGCAGGGTAGAGACCCAGTACTTC. The chain has TRBV11-2 and TRBJ2-5; D is unclear. V lost 5 bases and J lost 4, with 5 bases in between. This CDR3 contains 11 residues. Per the germline V gene, CDR1 is SGHAT and CDR2 is FQNNGV.

This chain uses TRBV5-1 with TRBJ2-7, with D perhaps assigned TRBD1 or TRBD2 (6 bases each). The CDR3 runs to 14 residues. The germline V and J ends were trimmed by 0 bases and 3 bases, with 10 bases remaining between them. Germline V gene sequence: CDR1 SGHRS, CDR2 YFSETQ. In DNA form, the CDR3 reads TGCGCCAGCAGCTTGGTAGGGGGGAACTACGAGCAGTACTTC. It yields the protein CASSLVGGNYEQYF.

This clone was seen a single time. This rearrangement joins TRBV5-1 to TRBJ1-2; TRBD1 matches 8 bases. V gave up 1 base and J gave up 6 bases; unmatched junction bases: 5. The CDR3 runs 14 residues. Germline CDR1 is SGHRS and CDR2 is YFSETQ. The CDR3 region is CASSLQGAIDGYTF. In nucleotides, the CDR3 is TGCGCCAGCAGCTTGCAGGGGGCGATAGATGGCTACACCTTC.